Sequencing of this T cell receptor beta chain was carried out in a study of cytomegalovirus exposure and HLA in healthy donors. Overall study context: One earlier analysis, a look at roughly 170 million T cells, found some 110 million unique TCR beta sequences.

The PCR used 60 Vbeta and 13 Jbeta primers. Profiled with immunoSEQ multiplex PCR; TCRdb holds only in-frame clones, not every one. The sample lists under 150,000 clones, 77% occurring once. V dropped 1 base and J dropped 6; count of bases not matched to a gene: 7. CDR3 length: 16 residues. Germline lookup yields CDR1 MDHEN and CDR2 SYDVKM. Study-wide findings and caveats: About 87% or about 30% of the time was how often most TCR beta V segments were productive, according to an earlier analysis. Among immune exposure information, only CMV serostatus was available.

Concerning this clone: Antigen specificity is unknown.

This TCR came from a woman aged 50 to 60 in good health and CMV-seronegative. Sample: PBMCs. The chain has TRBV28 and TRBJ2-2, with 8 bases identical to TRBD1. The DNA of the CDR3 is TGTGCCAGCAGTTTATACAGGGGGAGTTTAGCCGGGGAGCTGTTTTTT. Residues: CASSLYRGSLAGELFF. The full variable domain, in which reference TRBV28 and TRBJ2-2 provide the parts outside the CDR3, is DVKVTQSSRYLVKRTGEKVFLECVQDMDHENMFWYRQDPGLGLRLIYFSYDVKMKEKGDIPEGYSVSREKKERFSLILESASTNQTSMYLCASSLYRGSLAGELFFGEGSRLTVL.